Listed here is a single T cell receptor (beta chain). The antigen remains unidentified. This table comes from immunoSEQ multiplex PCR, and its TCRdb copy is limited to in-frame clones, with some not included. The sample records 65,000 to 80,000 clones, less than 85% being singletons. The data stem from a study of OX40 agonist ivuxolimab in advanced cancers. For the study at large: While on treatment, patients had intravenous ivuxolimab at 0.01 to 10 mg/kg every 2 weeks.

Study results and caveats: At 0.1 to 3.0 mg/kg and by week 6, clonal expansion occurred in CD4+ and CD8+ blood T cells. Certain nonresponders likewise exhibited a low normalized T-cell clonal expansion.

At cycle 4 day 1, cycle 7 day 1, and baseline, blood was sampled. CDR1 is SGHNT and CDR2 is YENEEA in the germline V gene. Trimming cost V 1 base and J 5 bases; bases outside gene matches: 9. The CDR3 length is 16 residues. The sample consisted of CD4+ or CD8+ T cells sorted from blood, taken in a trial of the OX40 agonist ivuxolimab. This TCR derives from an adult with an advanced solid tumor such as melanoma, head and neck, liver or kidney cancer. The chain recombines TRBV11-3 with TRBJ2-5; TRBD2 matches at 8 bases. Here the CDR3 reads CASSLGGTSRAETQYF. CDR3 nucleotides: TGTGCCAGCAGCTTAGGGGGGACTAGTCGGGCGGAGACCCAGTACTTC.